The 8 T cell receptor beta chains below come from one sample, sequenced in a study of T cell changes during pregnancy in multiple sclerosis. The assay was immunoSEQ multiplex PCR, and TCRdb's table has in-frame clones only and misses some. This repertoire shows more than 50,000 clones, 94% found once; its top ten account for roughly 2.5%. Sample: CD8+ T cells from peripheral blood mononuclear cells, taken after pregnancy. The receptors come from a female donor with multiple sclerosis, enrolled in a pregnancy study.

This chain links TRBV12-2 with TRBJ2-1; TRBD2, the table's D call, lacks a check against the DNA. TRBV12-2 counts as a pseudogene. This CDR3 region has 17 residues. CDR3 DNA sequence: TGTGCAAGTCGCTTAGAACCTAGCGGGAGGGCCTACAATGAGCAGTTCTTC. Protein sequence: CASRLEPSGRAYNEQFF.

The V and J genes are TRBV6-4 and TRBJ2-5, with D possibly matching TRBD1 (6 bases). V lost 7 bases and J 3 bases, leaving 15 bases between the germline ends. Looked up from germline, CDR1 is MRHNA and CDR2 is SNTAGT. This CDR3 comprises 14 residues. CDR3 amino acids: CASIRQERKETQYF. The CDR3 DNA reads TGTGCCAGCATTAGACAGGAAAGAAAAGAGACCCAGTACTTC.

The chain carries TRBV28 and TRBJ1-4; 9 nucleotides agree with TRBD1. There are 15 residues in the CDR3. The J segment lost 7 bases and the V segment lost 6 bases, leaving 9 bases of the junction unmatched. CDR1 and CDR2 (germline): MDHEN, SYDVKM. The CDR3 sequence: CASRMFTGGREKLFF. The CDR3 region has the DNA TGTGCCAGCAGGATGTTTACAGGGGGCCGTGAAAAACTGTTTTTT.

This clone was seen only a few times. The chain uses TRBV29-1 and TRBJ1-2; 7 bases fit TRBD1. The CDR3 totals 13 residues. Germline lookup yields CDR1 SQVTM and CDR2 ANQGSEA. J lost 5 bases, V lost 5 bases, and 8 bases had no gene match. This CDR3 reads CSVPRQGEYGYTF. CDR3 sequence (DNA): TGCAGCGTTCCCCGCCAGGGGGAATATGGCTACACCTTC.

The chain joins TRBV27 to TRBJ2-5; the match to TRBD1 covers 7 bases. This CDR3 region has 16 residues. Germline assignment: CDR1 MNHEY and CDR2 SMNVEV (reference sequence). J was trimmed by 1 base and V by 7 bases; bases with no gene match: 12. The CDR3 DNA reads as TGTGCCAGCACCTCCTACACACAGGGGATCCAAGAGACCCAGTACTTC. Translating gives CASTSYTQGIQETQYF.

The chain carries TRBV15 and TRBJ2-7; D ambiguous. V lost 5 bases, J lost 0 bases, and 8 bases lay in between. This CDR3 spans 13 amino acids. The germline CDR1 and CDR2 sequences are LNHNV and YYDKDF (reference sequence). The CDR3 sequence: CATSFAGSYEQYF. The CDR3 nucleotides read TGTGCCACCAGCTTCGCAGGCTCCTACGAGCAGTACTTC.

The V and J genes are TRBV11-2 and TRBJ2-7, with D maybe TRBD2 (5 bases). Germline V lookup: CDR1 SGHAT, CDR2 FQNNGV. CDR3 size: 14 residues. V was clipped by 4 bases and J by 6 bases, with 16 bases between them. The CDR3 is CASSSGPIAGEQYF. CDR3 nucleotides: TGTGCCAGCAGCTCGGGTCCCATCGCGGGCGAGCAGTACTTC.

V and J are TRBV29-1 and TRBJ2-3; a possible D gene is TRBD1 (6 bases). V lost 3 bases and J lost 5, with 21 bases in between. This CDR3 is built from 16 residues. The germline CDR1 and CDR2 sequences are SQVTM and ANQGSEA. Here the CDR3 DNA reads TGCAGCGTTGAGGGCCACCCGGACAGCGCGGGAGATACGCAGTATTTT. The encoded protein is CSVEGHPDSAGDTQYF.